This paragraph covers one T cell receptor (beta chain) sequence. Its target is unknown. Pooling of second doses given at about 4 or about 12 weeks was done. The sample originates from a study of T cell responses to AZD1222 COVID-19 vaccine. Notes on the study in general: Spike as a whole was targeted by vaccine-associated CD4 TCRs, dominant at 160-218 and 743-854. Clonal diversity was possibly underestimated; the donors were predominantly white British and more often female.

This CDR3 has 14 amino acids. V shed 3 bases, J shed 14 bases, and the junction held 12 bases outside the gene matches. Germline V CDR1 and CDR2: SGHVS, FQNEAQ. This table comes from immunoSEQ multiplex PCR, and its TCRdb copy is limited to in-frame clones, with some not included. The sample lists roughly 150,000 clones; approximately 90% were seen once. Sequenced material: peripheral blood, taken 28 days after the second AZD1222 dose. The chain couples TRBV7-8 to TRBJ2-1, with 8 bases fitting TRBD2. The source is an adult who received the AZD1222 COVID-19 vaccine. CDR3 region: CASSFPPPGLGEFF. For the CDR3, the DNA is TGTGCCAGCAGCTTCCCACCACCGGGACTAGGGGAGTTCTTC.